The entry below describes one T cell receptor (beta chain). The antigen is undetermined. The entry originates in a study of T cell clones after liver transplantation. Study results and caveats: A larger donor-reactive than third-party decline suggested partial antigen-specific deletion. In two subjects, few donor cells limited the measurable donor-reactive repertoire.

TCRdb keeps only in-frame clones here, not all; method: immunoSEQ multiplex PCR. This table has approximately 68,000 clones, under 90% appearing once. V was clipped by 5 bases and J by 5 bases; unmatched bases: 5. From germline, CDR1 is SGHAT and CDR2 FQNNGV. The CDR3 runs to 15 residues. V usage is TRBV11-2 and J usage is TRBJ1-4; 10 bases are a match to TRBD1. This clonotype was obtained from a human donor who received a liver transplant. The source was CD4+ T cells from blood, collected before liver transplant. The CDR3 bases are TGTGCCAGCAGCACCCGGACAGGGGGGAATGAAAAACTGTTTTTT. This sequence encodes CASSTRTGGNEKLFF. The full variable domain, completed using reference TRBV11-2 and TRBJ1-4, is EAGVAQSPRYKIIEKRQSVAFWCNPISGHATLYWYQQILGQGPKLLIQFQNNGVVDDSQLPKDRFSAERLKGVDSTLKIQPAKLEDSAVYLCASSTRTGGNEKLFFGSGTQLSVL.